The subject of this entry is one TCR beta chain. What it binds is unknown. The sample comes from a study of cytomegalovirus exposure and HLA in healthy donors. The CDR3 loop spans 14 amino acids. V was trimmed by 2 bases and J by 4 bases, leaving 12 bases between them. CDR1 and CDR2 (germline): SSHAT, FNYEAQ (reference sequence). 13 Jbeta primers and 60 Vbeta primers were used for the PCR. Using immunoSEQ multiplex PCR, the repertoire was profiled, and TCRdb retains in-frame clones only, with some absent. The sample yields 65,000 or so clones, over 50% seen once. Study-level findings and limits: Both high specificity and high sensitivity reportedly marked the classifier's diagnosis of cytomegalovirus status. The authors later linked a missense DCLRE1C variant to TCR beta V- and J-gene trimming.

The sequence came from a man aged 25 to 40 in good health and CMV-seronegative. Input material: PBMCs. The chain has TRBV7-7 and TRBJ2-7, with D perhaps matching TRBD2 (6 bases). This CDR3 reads CASSLTDAGYEQYF. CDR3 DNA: TGTGCCAGCAGCTTAACGGACGCGGGATACGAGCAGTACTTC.